This T cell receptor (beta chain) was sequenced in a study of somatic mutations in cytotoxic T cells in rheumatoid arthritis. Data came from immunoSEQ multiplex PCR; TCRdb stores just in-frame clones and leaves some out. The sample consists of roughly 20,000 clones, 85% to 90% of them appearing once. This CDR3 is built from 13 residues. CDR1 and CDR2 from the germline V gene are MNHNY and SVGAGI (reference sequence). V dropped 5 bases and J dropped 2 bases, with 9 bases sitting between them. Remarks on this clone: No antigen is known for it.

Researchers isolated CD4+ and CD8+ cells by positive magnetic bead selection and then checked their purity by flow cytometry. Regarding the study as a whole: Over 20% of CD8+ cells belonged to the largest CD8+ clone in about an eighth of the 65 patients. The slightly lower representation of TRBV07 among rheumatoid arthritis patients did not undergo correction for multiple comparisons.

This rearrangement joins TRBV6-6 to TRBJ1-2; the D is unclear. The source of this sequence is a man aged 35-49 years in good health. The sequenced material came from CD8+ T cells sorted from blood. The CDR3, as DNA: TGTGCCAGCAGTCGGACGGAAAACTATGGCTACACCTTC. It encodes CASSRTENYGYTF.